The clone carrying this T cell receptor beta chain was observed a few times. The V gene's germline CDR1 is MNHEY and CDR2 SVGEGT. V lost 1 base to trimming and J lost 3 bases, with 10 bases between them. This CDR3 comprises 15 residues. This sample stems from a study of response to subunit inactivated influenza vaccine. TCRdb re-called the RT-PCR reads through MiXCR, storing one row per CDR3 protein. There are about 610,000 distinct CDR3 sequences in the sample; 14% occur only once, and 8.5% to 14% lies in the top ten. Sample: PBMCs from blood, taken 11 to 12 days after vaccination. This chain links TRBV6-2 or TRBV6-3 with TRBJ1-5; the D gene is possibly TRBD1 (6 bases). The receptor's source is a man aged 50-59 years who received an inactivated influenza vaccine. CDR3 residues: CASSYFTGNNQPQHF. CDR3 nucleotides: TGTGCCAGCAGTTACTTCACAGGGAACAATCAGCCCCAGCATTTT.